The rows below give T cell receptor beta chains drawn from one sample of a study of beta chain features in type 1 diabetes. TCRdb's table, derived via immunoSEQ multiplex PCR, lists solely in-frame clones and lacks some. The repertoire holds 150,000 to 190,000 clones, with about 8.5% as singletons. Input material: central memory CD4+ T cells from blood. These receptors all come from a man aged 18-30 years in good health. Each CDR3 is given with its conserved first and last residue. D genes are given only for firm matches. A clone size is listed for some rows: how often the clone was seen (once, few, many), or a class if it is expanded.

J gene,V gene,D gene,clone size,CDR3 protein,CDR3 DNA
TRBJ1-2,TRBV4-3,TRBD1,many,CASSQDRTGRRDTF,TGCGCCAGCAGCCAAGATAGGACAGGCCGCAGGGACACCTTC
TRBJ2-3,TRBV7-2,.,few,CASSLVASASGTDTQYF,TGTGCCAGCAGCTTAGTCGCCAGCGCGTCAGGCACAGATACGCAGTATTTT
TRBJ1-2,TRBV5-1,.,few,CASSSEWADPCF,TGCGCCAGCAGCTCCGAATGGGCAGACCCCTGCTTC
TRBJ2-5,TRBV5-4,TRBD2,few,CASSPKGLGLRETQYF,TGTGCCAGCAGCCCTAAGGGACTAGGCCTGCGAGAGACCCAGTACTTC
TRBJ2-7,TRBV5-1,TRBD1,few,CASSRTGGYYEQYF,TGCGCCAGCAGTAGGACAGGGGGCTATTACGAGCAGTACTTC
TRBJ1-5,TRBV9,.,.,CASSPMAQGNQPQHF,TGTGCCAGCAGCCCTATGGCACAGGGCAATCAGCCCCAGCATTTT
TRBJ2-2,TRBV6-1,TRBD1,few,CASSELRGRANTGELFF,TGTGCCAGCAGTGAATTGAGGGGGCGCGCGAACACCGGGGAGCTGTTTTTT
TRBJ1-6,TRBV2,.,.,CASSAYTPYNSPLHF,TGTGCCAGCAGCGCATACACGCCTTATAATTCACCCCTCCACTTT
TRBJ1-1,TRBV19,.,.,CASSASDYMNTEAFF,TGTGCCAGTAGTGCCTCTGATTACATGAACACTGAAGCTTTCTTT
TRBJ2-1,TRBV2,TRBD2,few,CASSEWGLAGTYNEQFF,TGTGCCAGCAGTGAATGGGGACTAGCGGGAACCTACAATGAGCAGTTCTTC
TRBJ1-2,TRBV29-1,.,few,CSVVEQALWGGYTF,TGCAGCGTTGTGGAACAGGCCCTATGGGGTGGCTACACCTTC
TRBJ2-3,TRBV7-2,.,once,CASSPPLKGVTDTQYF,TGTGCCAGCAGCCCTCCCCTTAAGGGGGTCACAGATACGCAGTATTTT
TRBJ2-5,TRBV9,TRBD1,.,CASSPQITGGETQYF,TGTGCCAGCAGCCCCCAAATAACAGGGGGGGAGACCCAGTACTTC
TRBJ2-2,TRBV28,.,few,CASSLFMTGELFF,TGTGCCAGCAGTTTATTTATGACCGGGGAGCTGTTTTTT
TRBJ1-2,TRBV2,TRBD1,many,CASTPDREHGYTF,TGTGCCAGCACCCCGGACAGGGAACATGGCTACACCTTC
TRBJ2-2,TRBV5-1,TRBD2,.,CASRTSAGELFF,TGCGCCAGCAGGACTAGCGCCGGGGAGCTGTTTTTT
TRBJ2-7,TRBV7-2,.,few,CASRKGVGDQYEQYF,TGTGCCAGCAGGAAGGGGGTCGGGGACCAATACGAGCAGTACTTC
TRBJ2-3,TRBV5-1,.,.,CASSRTSSTYPSTDTQYF,TGCGCCAGCAGCCGTACTAGCTCCACTTACCCTAGCACAGATACGCAGTATTTT
TRBJ2-1,TRBV28,.,.,CASKEGQLNEQFF,TGTGCCAGCAAGGAAGGACAGCTCAATGAGCAGTTCTTC
TRBJ2-1,TRBV5-1,TRBD2,few,CASSLVLALYNEQFF,TGCGCCAGCAGCTTGGTACTAGCGCTATACAATGAGCAGTTCTTC
TRBJ1-2,TRBV5-1,TRBD1,few,CASSLGTGVTYGYTF,TGCGCCAGCAGTCTCGGGACAGGGGTTACCTATGGCTACACCTTC
TRBJ2-7,TRBV4-3,TRBD2,.,CASSQTSGGAYEQYF,TGCGCCAGCAGCCAAACTAGCGGGGGGGCCTACGAGCAGTACTTC
TRBJ2-7,TRBV19,TRBD1,few,CASSRTGPYYEQYF,TGTGCCAGTAGTCGGACAGGGCCCTACTACGAGCAGTACTTC
TRBJ2-2,TRBV15,.,few,CATRERGGLNTGELFF,TGTGCCACCAGGGAACGCGGGGGCCTGAACACCGGGGAGCTGTTTTTT
TRBJ2-7,TRBV6-1,TRBD1,.,CASRAPGQGSYEQYF,TGTGCCAGCAGGGCACCGGGACAGGGGTCCTACGAGCAGTACTTC
TRBJ2-3,TRBV6-6,TRBD2,few,CASSYPGGGADTQYF,TGTGCCAGCAGTTACCCCGGGGGGGGCGCAGATACGCAGTATTTT
TRBJ2-7,TRBV7-2,.,few,CASTPTVGPQWEQYF,TGTGCCAGCACCCCGACAGTGGGCCCTCAGTGGGAGCAGTACTTC
TRBJ2-5,TRBV7-2,.,many,CASSLTSSPETQYF,TGTGCCAGCAGCTTAACGAGTTCCCCGGAGACCCAGTACTTC
TRBJ2-3,TRBV7-9,.,.,CASSLVPPSLYSTDTQYF,TGTGCCAGCAGCTTAGTCCCACCCTCACTATATAGCACAGATACGCAGTATTTT
TRBJ1-3,TRBV7-8,.,few,CASSLQGNTIYF,TGTGCCAGCAGCTTACAGGGAAACACCATATATTTT
TRBJ2-7,TRBV18,TRBD1,few,CASSPDRGLYEQYF,TGTGCCAGCTCACCTGACAGGGGGCTCTACGAGCAGTACTTC
TRBJ1-2,TRBV19,.,few,CASSQQGRVILKGYTF,TGTGCCAGTAGCCAACAGGGAAGAGTGATTTTAAAGGGCTACACCTTC
TRBJ2-7,TRBV28,.,few,CASRRPGRRNEQYF,TGTGCCAGCAGGAGGCCAGGGCGGAGAAACGAGCAGTACTTC
TRBJ2-3,TRBV7-3,TRBD2,few,CASSSRVAGGPTDTQYF,TGTGCCAGCAGCTCCCGAGTAGCGGGGGGGCCGACAGATACGCAGTATTTT
TRBJ2-7,TRBV20-1,.,.,CSAPGTYEQYF,TGCAGTGCTCCGGGGACCTACGAGCAGTACTTC
TRBJ2-5,TRBV5-6,.,.,CASSLGEAQYF,TGTGCCAGCAGCTTAGGGGAGGCCCAGTACTTC
TRBJ1-4,TRBV6-6,.,.,CASRRLATNEKLFF,TGTGCCAGCAGGAGATTAGCAACTAATGAAAAACTGTTTTTT
TRBJ1-2,TRBV30,TRBD1,few,CAWGGLKGGGPYGYTF,TGTGCCTGGGGAGGACTCAAAGGGGGCGGGCCGTATGGCTACACCTTC
TRBJ2-7,TRBV28,TRBD1,.,CASSPTGTGEQYF,TGTGCCAGCAGCCCCACCGGGACAGGGGAGCAGTACTTC
TRBJ2-1,TRBV6-5,TRBD2,.,CASTQREGLDEQFF,TGTGCCAGCACCCAGCGGGAGGGCCTGGATGAGCAGTTCTTC
TRBJ2-6,TRBV9,.,many,CASSFTGRRANVLTF,TGTGCCAGCAGCTTTACAGGCCGCAGGGCCAACGTCCTGACTTTC
TRBJ1-2,TRBV6-5,TRBD1,once,CASGQGLGGYTF,TGTGCCAGCGGACAGGGGCTAGGAGGCTACACCTTC